The T cell receptor (beta chain) under discussion was sequenced for a study of regulatory T cells in long-lasting Graves disease. According to the study, TCR beta libraries were built with iRepertoire HTBI primers and CDR3-region Arm-PCR. Each CDR3 protein gets one entry after TCRdb re-called the multiplex PCR reads with MiXCR. This sample carries roughly 400,000 distinct CDR3 sequences, roughly a fifth of them seen once, and the ten largest clones take about 13%. A few counts support this clonotype. Its specificity is not known. Study-level points and caveats: The study found TRBV28, TRBJ1-2 and TRBJ2-5 favored in persistent disease.

Looked up from germline, CDR1 is DFQATT and CDR2 is SNEGSKA (reference sequence). V lost 1 base and J lost 7; bases outside the gene matches: 4. The CDR3 loop spans 15 amino acids. Time point reported: persistent/refractory GD, antithyroid drugs over 5 years with positive TRAb. PBMC RNA was the source of the TCR library. The clonotype was recovered from a female donor with Graves disease. The specimen was peripheral blood mononuclear cells (PBMCs), collected when the disease was refractory, from a patient treated with antithyroid drugs. The V gene is TRBV20-1, the J gene TRBJ1-6, with 10 positions matching TRBD1. CDR3 protein: CSARGQGARNSPLHF. The CDR3 DNA is TGCAGTGCTAGAGGACAGGGGGCGAGGAATTCACCCCTCCACTTT.